This TCR beta chain was profiled in a study of T cell responses to AZD1222 COVID-19 vaccine. The CDR3 runs 14 residues. The germline V gene encodes CDR1 MNHEY and CDR2 SVGEGT. V lost 2 bases to trimming and J lost 6 bases, with 11 bases between them. Profiling relied on immunoSEQ multiplex PCR, and the TCRdb table lists in-frame clones only, not all of them. The sample contains 140,000 or so clones, roughly 90% of which appear only once. This clonotype was sampled from an adult who received the AZD1222 COVID-19 vaccine. Sequenced here: peripheral blood, sampled 28 days after the second AZD1222 dose. The J gene is TRBJ2-1, the V gene TRBV6-2 or TRBV6-3; D uncertain. As DNA, the CDR3 is TGTGCCAGCAGTTACCCGGCCTTTTTCAATGAGCAGTTCTTC. It specifies CASSYPAFFNEQFF.